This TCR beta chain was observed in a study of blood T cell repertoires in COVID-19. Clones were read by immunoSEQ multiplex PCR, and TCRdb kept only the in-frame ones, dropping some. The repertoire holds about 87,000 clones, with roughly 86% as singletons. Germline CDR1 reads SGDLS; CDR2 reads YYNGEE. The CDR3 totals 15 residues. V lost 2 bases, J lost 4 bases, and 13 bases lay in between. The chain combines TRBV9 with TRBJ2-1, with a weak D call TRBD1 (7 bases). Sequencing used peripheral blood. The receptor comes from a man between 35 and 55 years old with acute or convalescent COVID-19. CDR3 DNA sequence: TGTGCCAGCAGCGTCTCTGCGGGACAGTACAATGAGCAGTTCTTC. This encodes CASSVSAGQYNEQFF.